These 25 T cell receptor beta chains were all obtained from the same sample, sequenced in a study of blood T cells in healthy people across ages. The second PCR ran about 6 to 12 cycles with a sample-barcoded 5' primer and J-beta primers. TCRdb recomputed calls from the 5' RACE reads with MiXCR, one row per CDR3 protein. The sample consists of hundreds of thousands of distinct CDR3 sequences, roughly three fifths of them appearing once. Sequenced input: blood. The receptors here all came from a middle-aged man in good health.

J is TRBJ2-5 and V is TRBV20-1; D is unclear. V lost 7 bases and J 1 base, leaving 10 bases between the germline ends. CDR1 DFQATT and CDR2 SNEGSKA come from the germline V gene (reference sequence). The CDR3 has 12 amino acids. The CDR3 nucleotides read TGCAGTGTCGGAGAGATCCAAGAGACCCAGTACTTC. Its translation is CSVGEIQETQYF.

The rearrangement links TRBV18 to TRBJ2-1; 7 positions agree with TRBD2. V lost 2 bases to trimming and J lost 3 bases; unmatched junction nucleotides: 10. The CDR3 contains 17 residues. CDR1 is KGHSH, CDR2 LQKENI, per germline. This CDR3 reads CASSPSLGEGYYNEQFF. CDR3 nucleotides: TGTGCCAGCTCACCATCTTTGGGGGAGGGTTACTACAATGAGCAGTTCTTC.

The genes are TRBV27 and TRBJ1-1; TRBD1 might be the D (5 bases). Trimming removed 7 bases at V and 6 bases at J, with 9 bases between. The V gene's germline CDR1 is MNHEY and CDR2 SMNVEV (reference sequence). The CDR3 sequence is 11 residues long. The CDR3, as DNA: TGTGCCAGCATTCGGGGCCCTGAAGCTTTCTTT. Translating it yields CASIRGPEAFF.

The chain has TRBV11-3 and TRBJ2-3; TRBD1 agrees at 8 bases. The V gene end was trimmed by 3 bases and the J gene end by 1 base; junction bases not matched to a gene: 3. The CDR3 has 15 amino acids. CDR1 and CDR2 from the germline V gene are SGHNT and YENEEA. CDR3 coding DNA: TGTGCCAGCAGCTTGAGACAGGGGCGCACAGATACGCAGTATTTT. The encoded protein is CASSLRQGRTDTQYF.

The genes are TRBV27 and TRBJ2-7; 7 nucleotides agree with TRBD2. CDR3 length equals 13 residues. V shed 1 base and J 4 bases; nucleotides not matched to a gene: 1. Germline-derived CDR1 and CDR2 are MNHEY and SMNVEV (reference sequence). The DNA for the CDR3 is TGTGCCAGCAGTTTATTAGCGGGTTACGAGCAGTACTTC. Its translation is CASSLLAGYEQYF.

V and J are TRBV7-6 and TRBJ2-3, with 10 bases lining up with TRBD2. With V trimmed by 1 base and J by 4 bases, 5 bases remained unmatched. Germline lookup yields CDR1 SGHVS and CDR2 FNYEAQ. CDR3 length: 16 residues. DNA for the CDR3: TGTGCCAGCAGCTTAGGTCTAGCGGGGGTCGCAGATACGCAGTATTTT. It yields the protein CASSLGLAGVADTQYF.

J is TRBJ1-5 and V is TRBV6-1, with 8 bases fitting TRBD1. Germline V gives CDR1 MNHNS, CDR2 SASEGT. V lost 6 bases to trimming and J lost 0 bases; unmatched junction nucleotides: 10. This CDR3 has 17 amino acids. The CDR3 nucleotides are TGTGCCAGCAGCTCCGGACAGGGAGAAAATAGCAATCAGCCCCAGCATTTT. Translating gives CASSSGQGENSNQPQHF.

A few counts support this clonotype. CDR3: CASSLEKGLGGLHTGELFF. The CDR3 coding sequence is TGTGCCAGCAGTTTAGAGAAGGGCTTGGGGGGACTGCACACCGGGGAGCTGTTTTTT. The chain uses TRBV12-3 or TRBV12-4 and TRBJ2-2; tentative D call: TRBD2 (6 bases). The ends were cut back, 1 base at V and 3 bases at J, with 21 bases in the middle. The CDR3 extends over 19 amino acids.

The chain is built from TRBV12-3 or TRBV12-4 and TRBJ1-5; D is possibly TRBD1 (5 bases). The CDR3 contains 14 residues. V lost 3 bases and J 6 bases, leaving 12 bases between the germline ends. This CDR3 is CASSFHGGGQPQHF. The CDR3 DNA reads as TGTGCCAGCAGTTTTCATGGGGGGGGTCAGCCCCAGCATTTT.

V is TRBV20-1 and J is TRBJ2-5; no clear D. The CDR3 is 15 residues long. Per germline, CDR1 DFQATT and CDR2 SNEGSKA (reference sequence). Trimming shortened V by 0 bases and J by 5 bases, and 16 bases separated the two germline ends. CDR3 loop: CSARDWSDPMETQYF. CDR3 DNA: TGCAGTGCTAGAGACTGGTCCGATCCCATGGAGACCCAGTACTTC.

The rearrangement uses TRBV27 and TRBJ2-3, with 7 bases lining up with TRBD2. Trimming removed 8 bases from V and 4 bases from J; junction bases left unmatched: 12. The CDR3 runs 15 residues. Germline CDR1 MNHEY, CDR2 SMNVEV (reference sequence). The CDR3 region has the DNA TGTGCCAGCCGTCCCGCAGCGGGGTTCCCAGATACGCAGTATTTT. Encoded protein: CASRPAAGFPDTQYF.

This rearrangement joins TRBV4-2 to TRBJ1-2; tentatively, D is TRBD1 (5 bases). V shed 1 base and J shed 8 bases, with 23 bases lying between them. The CDR3 is 17 residues long. Germline assignment: CDR1 LGHNA and CDR2 YNFKEQ. DNA of the CDR3: TGTGCCAGCAGCCAAGGACATCATGTCGGGGGAGCGGAGGGCTACACCTTC. This sequence encodes CASSQGHHVGGAEGYTF.

J is TRBJ2-3 and V is TRBV5-5; D gene uncertain. This CDR3 has 16 amino acids. The germline V gene encodes CDR1 SGHKS and CDR2 YYEKEE (reference sequence). The germline V and J ends were trimmed by 3 bases and 2 bases, with 16 bases remaining between them. CDR3 in DNA: TGTGCCAGCAGCTCTAACACCCTGCAGTACACAGATACGCAGTATTTT. It encodes CASSSNTLQYTDTQYF.

This clonotype was seen a few times. The CDR3 is CASSSTVGTDTQYF. CDR3 DNA sequence: TGTGCCAGCAGCTCCACCGTTGGCACAGATACGCAGTATTTT. V usage is TRBV7-2 and J usage is TRBJ2-3; D ambiguous. The germline V gene has CDR1 SGHTA and CDR2 FQGNSA. V was trimmed by 4 bases and J by 1 base, leaving 9 bases between them. The length of the CDR3 is 14 residues. The full variable domain, its missing parts supplied by reference TRBV7-2 and TRBJ2-3, is GAGVSQSPSNKVTEKGKDVELRCDPISGHTALYWYRQSLGQGLEFLIYFQGNSAPDKSGLPSDRFSAERTGGSVSTLTIQRTQQEDSAVYLCASSSTVGTDTQYFGPGTRLTVL.

This clonotype appeared a few times. The chain has TRBV7-2 and TRBJ2-1; no firm D call. V lost 3 bases and J 6 bases, leaving 6 bases between the germline ends. Germline assignment: CDR1 SGHTA and CDR2 FQGNSA. CDR3 length: 12 residues. The CDR3 here is CASSLTINEQFF. The CDR3, as DNA: TGTGCCAGCAGCTTGACGATCAATGAGCAGTTCTTC.

This chain uses TRBV9 with TRBJ2-1, with TRBD1 matching over 9 bases. Germline trimming cut 4 bases from V and 9 bases from J; bases unmatched to any gene: 5. Germline loops: CDR1 SGDLS, CDR2 YYNGEE. The CDR3 length is 13 residues. Here the CDR3 reads CASSPGTGLEQFF. CDR3 DNA sequence: TGTGCCAGCAGCCCAGGGACAGGGCTTGAGCAGTTCTTC.

V and J are TRBV12-3 or TRBV12-4 and TRBJ2-1; tentative D call: TRBD2 (5 bases). CDR3 length: 13 residues. V lost 1 base and J lost 10, with 11 bases in between. The DNA for the CDR3 is TGTGCCAGCAGTTTAGGGGCCGGACTGGAGCAGTTCTTC. This sequence encodes CASSLGAGLEQFF.

This clonotype was detected a few times. The chain links TRBV10-3 to TRBJ2-1; D gene ambiguous. Trimming took off 3 bases at V and 10 bases at J, with 13 bases between the two ends. The CDR3 runs to 13 residues. Germline lookup yields CDR1 ENHRY and CDR2 SYGVKD. CDR3 sequence: CAISDTVEAEQFF. In DNA, the CDR3 is TGTGCCATCAGTGACACCGTTGAGGCAGAGCAGTTCTTC.

This chain connects TRBV3-1 to TRBJ2-3, with D unclear. CDR3 length: 15 amino acids. CDR1 and CDR2 (germline): LGHDT, YNNKEL (reference sequence). V lost 6 bases and J 0 bases, leaving 13 bases between the germline ends. Here the CDR3 reads CASRHRGPSTDTQYF. DNA for the CDR3: TGTGCCAGCAGACACAGAGGACCTAGCACAGATACGCAGTATTTT.

This clonotype was picked up a small number of times. This chain connects TRBV24-1 to TRBJ2-7; 7 nucleotides align to TRBD1. The V gene end was trimmed by 3 bases and the J gene end by 2 bases; junction bases not matched to a gene: 6. CDR1 and CDR2 (germline): KGHDR, SFDVKD. This CDR3 spans 15 amino acids. The CDR3 bases are TGTGCCACCAGTGATACCACAGGGGTAACCTACGAGCAGTACTTC. It is translated as CATSDTTGVTYEQYF.

Details on this clonotype: The junction and the germline gene differ at one end; a read error may be behind it. The rearrangement links TRBV6-2 or TRBV6-3 to TRBJ1-2; D not resolved. The germline V gene encodes CDR1 MNHEY and CDR2 SVGEGT. The CDR3 consists of 14 residues. CDR3 sequence: CASRYLFGLDGSTF. The CDR3 region has the DNA TGTGCCAGCAGGTACCTTTTCGGACTGGATGGCTCCACCTTC.

V and J are TRBV12-5 and TRBJ2-6; D is unresolved. This CDR3 region has 14 residues. The V and J ends lost 5 bases and 2 bases respectively, with 7 bases between them. Germline assignment: CDR1 LGHNT and CDR2 FRNRAP. CDR3: CASGPLTGANVLTF. CDR3 nucleotides: TGTGCTAGTGGTCCTCTGACTGGGGCCAACGTCCTGACTTTC. The full variable domain, in which reference TRBV12-5 and TRBJ2-6 provide the parts outside the CDR3, is DARVTQTPRHKVTEMGQEVTMRCQPILGHNTVFWYRQTMMQGLELLAYFRNRAPLDDSGMPKDRFSAEMPDATLATLKIQPSEPRDSAVYFCASGPLTGANVLTFGAGSRLTVL.

The chain employs TRBV13 and TRBJ2-1; 8 bases match TRBD1. Per the germline V gene, CDR1 is PRHDT and CDR2 is FYEKMQ (reference sequence). This CDR3 is 16 amino acids long. V shed 5 bases and J 6 bases; nucleotides not matched to a gene: 12. CDR3 coding DNA: TGTGCCAGCAGCCCTGGGGCAGGGGGCTTGATCAATGAGCAGTTCTTC. It encodes CASSPGAGGLINEQFF.

The chain recombines TRBV7-2 with TRBJ2-7; a weak D match, TRBD2 (6 bases). Germline values: CDR1 SGHTA, CDR2 FQGNSA. Trimming pared 0 bases from V and 0 bases from J, leaving 15 bases between. The CDR3 covers 17 residues. The CDR3 sequence: CASSLAGGEHSSYEQYF. DNA of the CDR3: TGTGCCAGCAGCTTAGCGGGGGGTGAACATAGCTCCTACGAGCAGTACTTC.

The V and J genes are TRBV6-2 or TRBV6-3 and TRBJ2-1; D unresolved. The CDR3 length is 14 residues. The V end was cut by 0 bases, the J end by 10 bases, with 13 bases between. The germline V gene encodes CDR1 MNHEY and CDR2 SVGEGT. CDR3 nucleotides: TGTGCCAGCAGTTACTCGGAAGCCTTTGGGGAGCAGTTCTTC. Translating it yields CASSYSEAFGEQFF.